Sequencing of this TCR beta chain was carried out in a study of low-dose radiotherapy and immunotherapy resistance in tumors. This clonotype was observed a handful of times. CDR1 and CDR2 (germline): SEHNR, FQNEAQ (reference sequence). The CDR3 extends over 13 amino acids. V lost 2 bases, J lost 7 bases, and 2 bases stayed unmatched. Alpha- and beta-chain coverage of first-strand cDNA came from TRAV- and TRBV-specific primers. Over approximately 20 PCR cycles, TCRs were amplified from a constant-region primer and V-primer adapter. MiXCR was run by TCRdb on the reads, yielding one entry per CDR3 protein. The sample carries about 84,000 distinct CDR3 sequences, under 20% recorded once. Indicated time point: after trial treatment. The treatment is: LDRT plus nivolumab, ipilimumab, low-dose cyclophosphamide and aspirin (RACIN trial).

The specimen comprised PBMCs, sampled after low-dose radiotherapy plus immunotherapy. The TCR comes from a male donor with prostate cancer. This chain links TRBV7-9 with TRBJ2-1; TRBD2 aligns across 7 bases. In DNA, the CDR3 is TGTGCCAGCAGCTTAAGGGAGGGGAATGAGCAGTTCTTC. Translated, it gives CASSLREGNEQFF.